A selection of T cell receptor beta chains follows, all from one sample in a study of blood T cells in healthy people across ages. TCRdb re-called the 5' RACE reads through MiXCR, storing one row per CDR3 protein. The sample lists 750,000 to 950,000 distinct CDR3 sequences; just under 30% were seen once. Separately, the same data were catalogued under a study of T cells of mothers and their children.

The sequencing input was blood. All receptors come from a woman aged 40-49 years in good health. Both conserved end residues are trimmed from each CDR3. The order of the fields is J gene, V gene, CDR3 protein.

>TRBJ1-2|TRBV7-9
ASSLEPSGGGYT
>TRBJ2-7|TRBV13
ASSLTGQNYEQY
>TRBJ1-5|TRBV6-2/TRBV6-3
ASSPYQGLRLQPQH
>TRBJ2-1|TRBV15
ATRSSGAISYNEQF
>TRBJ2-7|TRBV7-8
ASSSSWAGDYEQY
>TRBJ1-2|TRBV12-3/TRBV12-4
ASASPLNNYGYT
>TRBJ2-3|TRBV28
ASSPRGFPTDTQY
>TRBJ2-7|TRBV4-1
ASSQYIGTRSSYEQY
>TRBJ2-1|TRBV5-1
ASRPGLESYNEQF
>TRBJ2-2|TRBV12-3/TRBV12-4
ASHEVNTGELF
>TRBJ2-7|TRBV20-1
SARVGVSEQY
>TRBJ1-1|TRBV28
ASSFRGWLNTEAF
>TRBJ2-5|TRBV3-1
ASSQDLSGGQTQY
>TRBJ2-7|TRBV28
ASSYSGHSYEQY
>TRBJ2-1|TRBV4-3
ASSLVGTGNEQF
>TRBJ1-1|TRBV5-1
ASRDGNTEAF
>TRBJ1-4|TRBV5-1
ASSLAGAREKLF
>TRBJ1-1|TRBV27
ASSPRGEWTEAF
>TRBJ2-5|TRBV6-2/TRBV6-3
ASRTQGARERY
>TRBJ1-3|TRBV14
ASSQERSLSGNTIY
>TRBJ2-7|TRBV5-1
ASSSASVYEQY
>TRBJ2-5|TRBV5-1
ASSFQAGGQETQY
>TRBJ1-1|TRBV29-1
SVSFYMNTEAF
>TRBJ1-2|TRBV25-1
ASSEGQLSSYGYT
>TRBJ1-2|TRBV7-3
ASSPPWTELYGYT
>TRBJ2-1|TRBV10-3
AISEPMEGEF
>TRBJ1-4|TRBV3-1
ASSPTGGSEKLF
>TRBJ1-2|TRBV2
ASRSGTGGPLHGYT
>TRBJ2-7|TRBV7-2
AGSLAQGTESYEQY
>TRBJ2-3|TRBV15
ATSREAPGVGDTQY
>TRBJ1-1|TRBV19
ASSILEGSTEAF
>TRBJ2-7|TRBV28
ASSLSPSGAYEQY
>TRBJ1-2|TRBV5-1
ASSLGGQQDGYT
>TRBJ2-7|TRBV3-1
ASSPGTLGAEQY
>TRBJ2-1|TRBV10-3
AISDRGESFYNEQF
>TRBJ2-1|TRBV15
ATSRDPVIGGEQF
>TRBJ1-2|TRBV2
TGTEGQNYGYT
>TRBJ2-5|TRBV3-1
ASSILRGLAGETQY
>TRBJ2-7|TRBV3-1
ASSQLGGAISYEQY
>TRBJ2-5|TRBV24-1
ATSGGSGETQY
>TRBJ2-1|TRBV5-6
ASSLPGGGYNEQF
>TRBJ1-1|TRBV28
ASRQGGVNTEAF
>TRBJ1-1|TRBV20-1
SASPTANTEAF